These T cell receptor beta chains were read from a single sample in a study of blood T cell repertoires in COVID-19. Generated by immunoSEQ multiplex PCR, the TCRdb table keeps only in-frame clones and is missing some. The sample has more than 90,000 clones, around 84% seen once. Source material: peripheral blood. The source is a woman in her 70s with active or convalescent COVID-19. The CDR3 runs from the conserved cysteine through the conserved F or W. D genes are given only for firm matches. Only some rows state a clone size, as once, few, many or a class for expanded clones.

V,J,D,size,DNA,CDR3
TRBV19,TRBJ1-5,TRBD1,NA,TGTGCCAGTAGTTCAGGGGGCGCCTTTGGTCAGCCCCAGCATTTT,CASSSGGAFGQPQHF
TRBV5-5,TRBJ2-1,NA,NA,TGTGCCAGCAGCTTAACCGGGACTGGCTCCTACAATGAGCAGTTCTTC,CASSLTGTGSYNEQFF
TRBV24-1,TRBJ2-3,NA,once,TGTGCCACCAGTGATTCCAGAGGTTACAGCACAGATACGCAGTATTTT,CATSDSRGYSTDTQYF
TRBV19,TRBJ2-2,TRBD1,NA,TGTGCCAGTAGTCCGACAGGGGGCGCCGACGGGGAGCTGTTTTTT,CASSPTGGADGELFF
TRBV5-1,TRBJ2-5,NA,NA,TGCGCCAGCAGCTTGGGACAGGACATTGAGACCCAGTACTTC,CASSLGQDIETQYF
TRBV6-5,TRBJ1-2,TRBD1,NA,TGTGCCAGCAGTTACTCGTCCAGGGGGGCGAGCGGCTACACCTTC,CASSYSSRGASGYTF
TRBV27,TRBJ2-5,NA,NA,TGTGCCAGCAGTTTTGTCAGAAATCAAGAGACCCAGTACTTC,CASSFVRNQETQYF
TRBV18,TRBJ1-3,NA,NA,TGTGCCAGCTCACCCCAGGGGCCTGGAAACACCATATATTTT,CASSPQGPGNTIYF
TRBV6-1,TRBJ1-2,NA,NA,TGTGCCAGCAGTGAGACAGGTTTCTATGGCTACACCTTC,CASSETGFYGYTF
TRBV5-1,TRBJ2-5,NA,NA,TGCGCCAGCAGCTTGGGGGCGGGACTCCGAGAGACCCAGTACTTC,CASSLGAGLRETQYF
TRBV25-1,TRBJ2-1,NA,NA,TGTGCCAGCAGTCAGGGAACCCCCTATAAGGAGCAGTTCTTC,CASSQGTPYKEQFF
TRBV19,TRBJ1-1,TRBD1,NA,TGTGCCAGTAGTATAGCGGGCAGGGGGATTAGTGAAGCTTTCTTT,CASSIAGRGISEAFF
TRBV11-2,TRBJ2-7,NA,NA,TGTGCCAGCAGCACTGCCCGATTCGAGCAGTACTTC,CASSTARFEQYF
TRBV2,TRBJ2-3,TRBD2,once,TGTGCCAGCGGTGGGGGGGAGGCAGATACGCAGTATTTT,CASGGGEADTQYF
TRBV6-2/TRBV6-3,TRBJ1-1,NA,NA,TGTGCCAGCAGTTACACCAGGCGGGCGGGGAAAACTGAAGCTTTCTTT,CASSYTRRAGKTEAFF
TRBV7-2,TRBJ2-3,TRBD1,NA,TGTGCCAGCAGCCCTGGGCCGACAGGGAGCACAGATACGCAGTATTTT,CASSPGPTGSTDTQYF
TRBV6-5,TRBJ1-1,NA,NA,TGTGCCAGCAGCCGTGGTGAGGGTACTGAAGCTTTCTTT,CASSRGEGTEAFF
TRBV7-2,TRBJ2-1,NA,few,TGTGCCAGCAGCACTAGCATTGAGCAGTTCTTC,CASSTSIEQFF
TRBV19,TRBJ1-2,TRBD1,NA,TGTGCCAGTAGTTCGTACAGGGGCGCTGGCTATGGCTACACCTTC,CASSSYRGAGYGYTF
TRBV15,TRBJ2-3,TRBD2,NA,TGTGCCACCAGCAGAGCAGTGACTAGCGTCGGAGATACGCAGTATTTT,CATSRAVTSVGDTQYF
TRBV9,TRBJ2-1,TRBD2,NA,TGTGCCAGCAGCCTTAGGACTAGCGGGAAGGGGGGTGAGCAGTTCTTC,CASSLRTSGKGGEQFF
TRBV7-9,TRBJ1-1,NA,NA,TGTGCCAGCAGCTCGGGACTGCCGAACACTGAAGCTTTCTTT,CASSSGLPNTEAFF
TRBV18,TRBJ1-5,TRBD1,few,TGTGCCAGCTCGGACAGGTCTAGCAATCAGCCCCAGCATTTT,CASSDRSSNQPQHF
TRBV4-3,TRBJ1-2,NA,NA,TGCGCCAGCAGCCACGGAATAGGGGGTGGCTACACCTTC,CASSHGIGGGYTF
TRBV2,TRBJ2-5,TRBD2,NA,TGTGCCAGCAAAGTTGCGGGGGGCCCCTCGGAGACCCAGTACTTC,CASKVAGGPSETQYF
TRBV19,TRBJ2-2,TRBD2,NA,TGTGCCAGTAGTATCACTAGCGGGGGGCGTGTGAACACCGGGGAGCTGTTTTTT,CASSITSGGRVNTGELFF
TRBV27,TRBJ2-2,TRBD1,NA,TGTGCCAGCAGTTCCTGGGACAGGGTTACCGGGGAGCTGTTTTTT,CASSSWDRVTGELFF
TRBV5-5,TRBJ1-5,TRBD1,NA,TGTGCCAGCAGCCTGGGACAGGCCACAAATCAGCCCCAGCATTTT,CASSLGQATNQPQHF